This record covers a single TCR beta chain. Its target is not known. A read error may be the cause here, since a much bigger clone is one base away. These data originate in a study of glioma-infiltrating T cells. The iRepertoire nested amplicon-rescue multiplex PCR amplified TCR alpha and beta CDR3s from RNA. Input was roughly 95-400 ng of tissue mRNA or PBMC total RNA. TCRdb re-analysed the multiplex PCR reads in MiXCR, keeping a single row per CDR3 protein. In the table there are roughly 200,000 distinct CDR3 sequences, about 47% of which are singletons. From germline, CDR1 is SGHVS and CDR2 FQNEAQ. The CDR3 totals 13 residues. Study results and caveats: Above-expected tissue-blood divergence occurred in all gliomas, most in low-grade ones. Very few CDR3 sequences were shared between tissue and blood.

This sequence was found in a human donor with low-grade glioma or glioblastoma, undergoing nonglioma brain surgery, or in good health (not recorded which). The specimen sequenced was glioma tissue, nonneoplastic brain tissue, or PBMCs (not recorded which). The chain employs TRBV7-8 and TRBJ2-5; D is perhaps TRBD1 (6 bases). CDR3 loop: CASSKDRYPLRFF. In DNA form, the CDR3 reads TGTGCCAGCAGCAAAGACAGGTACCCGCTTCGGTTCTTC.